This TCR beta chain originates from a study of cytomegalovirus exposure and HLA in healthy donors. In the study overall: Earlier sequencing of some 190 million T cells yielded fewer than 140 million unique TCR beta sequences. Overall study findings and caveats: Researchers catalogued approximately 170 TCR beta chains as cytomegalovirus-associated. When presence/absence was analysed, sequencing depth was taken to be roughly uniform across donors.

As regards this clone: Its antigen is still unknown.

The primer mix had 60 Vbeta and 13 Jbeta primers. The table came from immunoSEQ multiplex PCR; TCRdb's copy has only in-frame clones and leaves some out. The sample has 75,000 to 80,000 clones, around 82% seen once. The source is a male donor in good health and CMV-seronegative. What was sequenced was PBMCs.

The DNA for the CDR3 is TGTGCCAGCAGCCAAGCTGAAGGAGGACAGGTCGCCTACGAGCAGTACTTC. Protein product: CASSQAEGGQVAYEQYF. V gene TRBV4-2 combines with J gene TRBJ2-7; TRBD1 agrees at 7 bases. The CDR3 is 17 residues long. Germline V lookup: CDR1 LGHNA, CDR2 YNFKEQ. The trim removed 1 base at V and 2 bases at J, leaving 11 bases unmatched.